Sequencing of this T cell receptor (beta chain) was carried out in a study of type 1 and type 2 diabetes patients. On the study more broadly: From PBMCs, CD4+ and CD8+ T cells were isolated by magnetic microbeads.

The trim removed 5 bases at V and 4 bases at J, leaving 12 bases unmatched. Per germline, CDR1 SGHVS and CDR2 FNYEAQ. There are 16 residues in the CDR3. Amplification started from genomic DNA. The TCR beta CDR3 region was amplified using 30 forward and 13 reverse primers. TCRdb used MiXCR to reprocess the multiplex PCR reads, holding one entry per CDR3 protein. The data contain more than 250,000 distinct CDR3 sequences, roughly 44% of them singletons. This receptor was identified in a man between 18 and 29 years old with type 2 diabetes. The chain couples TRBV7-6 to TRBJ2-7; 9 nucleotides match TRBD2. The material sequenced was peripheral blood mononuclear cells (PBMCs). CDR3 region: CASSPEAGGYGYEQYF. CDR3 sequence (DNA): TGTGCCAGCAGCCCGGAAGCGGGAGGATATGGGTACGAGCAGTACTTC. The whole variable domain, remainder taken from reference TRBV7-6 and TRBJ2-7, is GAGVSQSPRYKVTKRGQDVALRCDPISGHVSLYWYRQALGQGPEFLTYFNYEAQQDKSGLPNDRFSAERPEGSISTLTIQRTEQRDSAMYRCASSPEAGGYGYEQYFGPGTRLTVT.